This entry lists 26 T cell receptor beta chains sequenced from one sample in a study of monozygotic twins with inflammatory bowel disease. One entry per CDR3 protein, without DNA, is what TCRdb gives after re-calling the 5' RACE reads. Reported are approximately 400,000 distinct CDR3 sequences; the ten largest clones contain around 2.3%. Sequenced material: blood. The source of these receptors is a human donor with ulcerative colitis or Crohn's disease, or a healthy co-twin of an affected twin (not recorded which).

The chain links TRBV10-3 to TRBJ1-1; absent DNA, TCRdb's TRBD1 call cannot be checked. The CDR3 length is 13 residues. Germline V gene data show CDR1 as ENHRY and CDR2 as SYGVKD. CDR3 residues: CAIAGELNTEAFF.

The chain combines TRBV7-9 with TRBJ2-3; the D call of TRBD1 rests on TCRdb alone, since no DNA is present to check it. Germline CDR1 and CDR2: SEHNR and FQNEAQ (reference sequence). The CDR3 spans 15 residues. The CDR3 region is CTSSRTGGASDTQYF.

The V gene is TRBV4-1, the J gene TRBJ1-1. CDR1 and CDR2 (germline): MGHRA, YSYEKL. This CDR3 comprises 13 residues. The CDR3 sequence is CASSQYRHTEAFF.

CDR3 sequence reads: CASSMRGSGENQPQHF. This chain connects TRBV19 to TRBJ1-5. The CDR3 has 16 amino acids. Germline CDR1 and CDR2: LNHDA and SQIVND (reference sequence).

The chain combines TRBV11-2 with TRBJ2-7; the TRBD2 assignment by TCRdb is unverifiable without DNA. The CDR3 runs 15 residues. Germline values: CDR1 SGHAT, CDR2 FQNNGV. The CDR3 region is CASSLDPASSYEQYF.

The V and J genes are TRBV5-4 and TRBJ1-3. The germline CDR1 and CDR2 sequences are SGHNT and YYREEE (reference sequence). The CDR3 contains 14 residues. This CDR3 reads CASSSDGVRNTIYF. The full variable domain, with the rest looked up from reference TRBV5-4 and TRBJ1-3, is ETGVTQSPTHLIKTRGQQVTLRCSSQSGHNTVSWYQQALGQGPQFIFQYYREEENGRGNFPPRFSGLQFPNYSSELNVNALELDDSALYLCASSSDGVRNTIYFGEGSWLTVV.

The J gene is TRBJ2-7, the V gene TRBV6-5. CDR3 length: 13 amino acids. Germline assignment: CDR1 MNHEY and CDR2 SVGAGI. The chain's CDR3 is CASSYSLGAEQYF.

CDR3 protein: CASSSVDRISNQPQHF. V is TRBV19 and J is TRBJ1-5; lacking DNA, the TRBD1 call made by TCRdb goes unchecked. Per germline, CDR1 LNHDA and CDR2 SQIVND (reference sequence). The CDR3 sequence is 16 residues long.

CDR3 residues: CASSQEGRGNTGELFF. The V gene is TRBV4-1, the J gene TRBJ2-2; with no DNA, the TCRdb D assignment of TRBD1 cannot be verified. Germline V gives CDR1 MGHRA, CDR2 YSYEKL. The CDR3 loop spans 16 amino acids.

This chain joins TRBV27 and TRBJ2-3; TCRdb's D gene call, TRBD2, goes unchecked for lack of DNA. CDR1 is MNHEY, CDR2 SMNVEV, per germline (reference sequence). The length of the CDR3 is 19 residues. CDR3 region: CASSFEFGGRARSTDTQYF.

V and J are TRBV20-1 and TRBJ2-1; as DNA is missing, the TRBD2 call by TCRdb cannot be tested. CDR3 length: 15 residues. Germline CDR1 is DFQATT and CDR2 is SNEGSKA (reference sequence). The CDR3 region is CSAYRLAGSYNEQFF.

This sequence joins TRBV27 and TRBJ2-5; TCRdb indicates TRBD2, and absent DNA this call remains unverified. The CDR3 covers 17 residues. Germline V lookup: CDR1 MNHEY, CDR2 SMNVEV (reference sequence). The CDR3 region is CASSSLKVAVSQETQYF.

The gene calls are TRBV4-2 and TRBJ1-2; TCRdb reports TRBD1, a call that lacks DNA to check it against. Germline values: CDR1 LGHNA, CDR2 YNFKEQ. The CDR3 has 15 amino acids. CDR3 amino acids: CASSQESGQRYGYTF.

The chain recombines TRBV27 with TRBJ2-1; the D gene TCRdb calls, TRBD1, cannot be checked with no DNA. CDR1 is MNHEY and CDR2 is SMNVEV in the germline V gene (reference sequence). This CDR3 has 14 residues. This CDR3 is CASSYRGPGNEQFF.

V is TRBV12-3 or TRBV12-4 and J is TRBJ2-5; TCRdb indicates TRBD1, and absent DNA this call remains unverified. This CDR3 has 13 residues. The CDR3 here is CASSDRGRETQYF.

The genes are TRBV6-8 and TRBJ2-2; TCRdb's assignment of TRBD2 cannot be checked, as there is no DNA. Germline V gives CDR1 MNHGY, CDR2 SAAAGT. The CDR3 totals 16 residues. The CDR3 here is CASSYGLEGHPGELFF.

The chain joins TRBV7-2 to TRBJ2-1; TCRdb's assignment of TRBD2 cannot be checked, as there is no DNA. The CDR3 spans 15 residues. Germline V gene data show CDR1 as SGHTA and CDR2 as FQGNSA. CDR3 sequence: CASSFLKRFYNEQFF.

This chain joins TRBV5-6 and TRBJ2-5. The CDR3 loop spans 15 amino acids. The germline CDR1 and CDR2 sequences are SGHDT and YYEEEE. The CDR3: CASSLYRVQQETQYF.

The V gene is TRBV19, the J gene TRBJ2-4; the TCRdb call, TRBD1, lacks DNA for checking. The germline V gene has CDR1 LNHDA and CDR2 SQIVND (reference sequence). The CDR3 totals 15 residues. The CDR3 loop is CASSIMRDGGNIQYF. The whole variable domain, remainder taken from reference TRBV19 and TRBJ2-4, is DGGITQSPKYLFRKEGQNVTLSCEQNLNHDAMYWYRQDPGQGLRLIYYSQIVNDFQKGDIAEGYSVSREKKESFPLTVTSAQKNPTAFYLCASSIMRDGGNIQYFGAGTRLSVL.

CDR3 sequence: CASSFIRDPTADTQYF. V and J are TRBV12-3 or TRBV12-4 and TRBJ2-3; there is no DNA to check the TCRdb D call of TRBD1. This CDR3 has 16 residues.

CDR3 loop: CATERLDLAKNIQYF. The chain has TRBV24-1 and TRBJ2-4; the TCRdb D gene call, TRBD2, has no DNA to confirm it. The CDR3 runs 15 residues. Germline CDR1 KGHDR, CDR2 SFDVKD.

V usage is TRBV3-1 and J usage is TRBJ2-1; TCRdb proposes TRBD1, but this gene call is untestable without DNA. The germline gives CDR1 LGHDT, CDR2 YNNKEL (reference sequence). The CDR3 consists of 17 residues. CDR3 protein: CAAFRDRGGGSYNEQFF.

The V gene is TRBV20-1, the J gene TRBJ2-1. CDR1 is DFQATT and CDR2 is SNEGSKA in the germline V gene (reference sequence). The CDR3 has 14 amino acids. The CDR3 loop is CSARVPSSYNEQFF.

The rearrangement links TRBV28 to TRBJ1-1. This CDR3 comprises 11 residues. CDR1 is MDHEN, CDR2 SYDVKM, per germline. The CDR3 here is CASSPGNLAFF.

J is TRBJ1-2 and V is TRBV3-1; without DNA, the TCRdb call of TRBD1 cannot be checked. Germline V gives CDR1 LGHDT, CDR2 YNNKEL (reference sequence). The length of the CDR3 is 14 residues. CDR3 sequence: CASSARQGIWGYTF.

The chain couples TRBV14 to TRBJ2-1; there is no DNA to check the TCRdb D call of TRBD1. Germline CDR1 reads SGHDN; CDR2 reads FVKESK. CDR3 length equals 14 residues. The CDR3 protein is CASSHVDSYNEQFF.